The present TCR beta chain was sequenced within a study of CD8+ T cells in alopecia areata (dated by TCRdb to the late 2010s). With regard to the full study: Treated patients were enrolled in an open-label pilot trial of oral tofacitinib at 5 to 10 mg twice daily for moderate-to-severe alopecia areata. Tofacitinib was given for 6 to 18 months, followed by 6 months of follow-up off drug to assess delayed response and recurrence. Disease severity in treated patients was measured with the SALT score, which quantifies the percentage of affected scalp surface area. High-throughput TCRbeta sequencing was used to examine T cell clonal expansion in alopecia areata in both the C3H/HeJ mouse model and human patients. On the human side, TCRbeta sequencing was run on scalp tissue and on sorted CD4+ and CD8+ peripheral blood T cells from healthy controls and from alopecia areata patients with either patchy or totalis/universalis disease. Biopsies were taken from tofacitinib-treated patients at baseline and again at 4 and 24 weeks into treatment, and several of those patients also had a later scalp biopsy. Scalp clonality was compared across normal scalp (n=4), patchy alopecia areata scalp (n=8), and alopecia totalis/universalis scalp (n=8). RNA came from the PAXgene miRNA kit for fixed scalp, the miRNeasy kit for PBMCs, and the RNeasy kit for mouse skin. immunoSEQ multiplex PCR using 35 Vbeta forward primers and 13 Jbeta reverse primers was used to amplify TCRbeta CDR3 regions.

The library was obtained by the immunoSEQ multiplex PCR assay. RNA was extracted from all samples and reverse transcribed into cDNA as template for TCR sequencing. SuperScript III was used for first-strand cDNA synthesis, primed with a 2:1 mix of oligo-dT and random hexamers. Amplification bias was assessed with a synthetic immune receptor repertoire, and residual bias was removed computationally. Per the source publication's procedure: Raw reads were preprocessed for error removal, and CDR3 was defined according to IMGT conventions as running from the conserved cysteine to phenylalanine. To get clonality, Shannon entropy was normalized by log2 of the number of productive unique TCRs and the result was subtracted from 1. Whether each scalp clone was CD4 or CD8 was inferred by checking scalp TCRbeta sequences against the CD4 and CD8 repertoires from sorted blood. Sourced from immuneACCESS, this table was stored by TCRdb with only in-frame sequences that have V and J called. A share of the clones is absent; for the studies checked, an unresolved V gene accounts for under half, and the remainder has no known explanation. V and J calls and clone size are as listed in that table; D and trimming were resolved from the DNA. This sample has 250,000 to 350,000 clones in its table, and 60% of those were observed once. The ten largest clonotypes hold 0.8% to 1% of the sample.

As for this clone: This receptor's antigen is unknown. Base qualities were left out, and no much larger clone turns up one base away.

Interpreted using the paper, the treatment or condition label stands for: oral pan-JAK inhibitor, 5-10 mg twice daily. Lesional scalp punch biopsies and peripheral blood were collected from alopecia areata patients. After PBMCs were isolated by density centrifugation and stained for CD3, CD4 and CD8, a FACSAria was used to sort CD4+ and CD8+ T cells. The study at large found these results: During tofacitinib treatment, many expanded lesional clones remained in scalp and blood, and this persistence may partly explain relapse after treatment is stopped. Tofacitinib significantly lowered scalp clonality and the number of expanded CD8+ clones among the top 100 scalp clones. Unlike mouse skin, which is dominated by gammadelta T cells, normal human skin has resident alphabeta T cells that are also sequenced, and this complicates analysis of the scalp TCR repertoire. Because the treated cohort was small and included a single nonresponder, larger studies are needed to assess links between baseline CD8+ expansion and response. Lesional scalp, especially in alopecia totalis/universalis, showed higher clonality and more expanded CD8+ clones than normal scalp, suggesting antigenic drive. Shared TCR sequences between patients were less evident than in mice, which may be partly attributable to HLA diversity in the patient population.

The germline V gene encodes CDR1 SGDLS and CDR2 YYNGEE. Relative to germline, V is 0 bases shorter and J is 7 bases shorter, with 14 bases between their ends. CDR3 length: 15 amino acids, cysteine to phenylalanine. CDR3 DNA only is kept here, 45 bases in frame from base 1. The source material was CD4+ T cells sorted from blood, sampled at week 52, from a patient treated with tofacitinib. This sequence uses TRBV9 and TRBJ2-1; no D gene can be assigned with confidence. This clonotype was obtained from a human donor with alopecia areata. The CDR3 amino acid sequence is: CASSVANLGWNEQFF. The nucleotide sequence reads TGTGCCAGCAGCGTAGCTAATTTAGGGTGGAATGAGCAGTTCTTC.